The 7 T cell receptor beta chains given below trace back to one sample, sequenced in a study of T cells in localized non-small cell lung cancer. Repertoires were generated with immunoSEQ multiplex PCR, while TCRdb's copy carries only in-frame clones and drops some. Among approximately 28,000 clones listed, under 95% were seen once. The sequences come from peripheral blood, collected before any cancer treatment. The source is a female donor of 60 years or more with stage I lung adenocarcinoma.

J is TRBJ1-2 and V is TRBV7-9, with D possibly TRBD1 on 5 matching bases. With 0 bases removed from V and 4 bases from J, the gap between germline ends came to 15 bases. The V gene's germline CDR1 is SEHNR and CDR2 FQNEAQ (reference sequence). The CDR3 extends over 16 amino acids. For the CDR3, the DNA is TGTGCCAGCAGCTTAGCCGGGGGACCGGCTCTCTATGGCTACACCTTC. Translation: CASSLAGGPALYGYTF. Using reference TRBV7-9 and TRBJ1-2 for the parts outside the CDR3, the full variable domain is DTGVSQNPRHKITKRGQNVTFRCDPISEHNRLYWYRQTLGQGPEFLTYFQNEAQLEKSRLLSDRFSAERPKGSFSTLEIQRTEQGDSAMYLCASSLAGGPALYGYTFGSGTRLTVV.

The V and J genes are TRBV19 and TRBJ1-4, with TRBD1 matching over 7 bases. The CDR3 length is 15 residues. Trimming at V came to 3 bases and at J to 3 bases, leaving 4 bases not matched to a gene. Germline CDR1 LNHDA, CDR2 SQIVND (reference sequence). The CDR3 sequence: CASSMKGQPNEKLFF. CDR3 DNA: TGTGCCAGTAGTATGAAGGGACAGCCTAATGAAAAACTGTTTTTT.

The chain recombines TRBV19 with TRBJ2-1; 7 bases align to TRBD2. The CDR3 length is 17 residues. V gave up 6 bases and J gave up 2 bases; unmatched junction bases: 13. Per the germline V gene, CDR1 is LNHDA and CDR2 is SQIVND (reference sequence). The CDR3 region has the DNA TGTGCCAGTAGGGCCTTGCGGGGAGCGGGAACCTACAATGAGCAGTTCTTC. Amino acid sequence: CASRALRGAGTYNEQFF.

The rearrangement joins TRBV28 to TRBJ2-5; unclear D gene. This CDR3 is 13 amino acids long. Trimming cost V 10 bases and J 0 bases, with 12 bases left between them. Germline V gene sequence: CDR1 MDHEN, CDR2 SYDVKM. This CDR3 is CATSTEYQETQYF. Here the CDR3 DNA reads TGTGCCACTTCTACAGAGTACCAAGAGACCCAGTACTTC.

The chain couples TRBV9 to TRBJ2-3; 8 bases agree with TRBD2. The ends lost 0 bases at V and 4 bases at J; junction bases unmatched: 4. This CDR3 has 15 residues. CDR1 is SGDLS and CDR2 is YYNGEE in the germline V gene. This chain's CDR3 is CASSVGGTRADTQYF. For the CDR3, the DNA is TGTGCCAGCAGCGTAGGGGGGACTAGAGCAGATACGCAGTATTTT. Together with reference TRBV9 and TRBJ2-3, the CDR3 gives the full variable domain: DSGVTQTPKHLITATGQRVTLRCSPRSGDLSVYWYQQSLDQGLQFLIQYYNGEERAKGNILERFSAQQFPDLHSELNLSSLELGDSALYFCASSVGGTRADTQYFGPGTRLTVL.

The chain carries TRBV27 and TRBJ1-4, with a tentative D call TRBD1 (6 bases). There are 19 residues in the CDR3. The ends were cut back, 6 bases at V and 0 bases at J, with 23 bases in the middle. CDR1 and CDR2 from the germline V gene are MNHEY and SMNVEV (reference sequence). The DNA of the CDR3 is TGTGCCAGCAGCCCCAAAGGTGGGGGGGCAGTATCAACTAATGAAAAACTGTTTTTT. Protein product: CASSPKGGGAVSTNEKLFF.

The chain combines TRBV7-9 with TRBJ1-1, with D perhaps matching TRBD1 (5 bases). Trimming pared 1 base from V and 6 bases from J, leaving 12 bases between. CDR3 length equals 14 residues. In germline, CDR1 is SEHNR, CDR2 FQNEAQ (reference sequence). Written as DNA, the CDR3 is TGTGCCAGCAGCTTAGGGGGGACGCTGGCTGAAGCTTTCTTT. It codes for CASSLGGTLAEAFF.